The 16 T cell receptor beta chains below were found in one sample sequenced in a study of naive and memory T cell subsets. An equimolar mix of two oligonucleotides served as the beta constant-region primer for TRBC1 and TRBC2. Each CDR3 protein gets one entry after TCRdb re-called the UMI-ligation and nested PCR reads with MiXCR. The table has roughly 140,000 distinct CDR3 sequences, over 15% seen once; the top ten hold more than 0.13%. Sequenced sample: naive CD4+ T cells from blood. The receptors here all came from a human donor in good health.

This clonotype was counted only a few times. The chain recombines TRBV27 with TRBJ1-5, with 7 bases lining up with TRBD1. Germline-derived CDR1 and CDR2 are MNHEY and SMNVEV (reference sequence). V dropped 3 bases and J dropped 0; count of bases not matched to a gene: 2. CDR3 length: 15 amino acids. This chain's CDR3 is CASSFEGASNQPQHF. In nucleotides, the CDR3 is TGTGCCAGCAGTTTCGAGGGGGCTAGCAATCAGCCCCAGCATTTT.

This clonotype was counted a few times. The J gene is TRBJ1-1, the V gene TRBV12-3 or TRBV12-4; D remains unclear. The germline V and J ends were trimmed by 7 bases and 4 bases, with 10 bases remaining between them. The CDR3 contains 12 residues. CDR3 region: CASKGMGTEAFF. The CDR3 region has the DNA TGTGCCAGCAAGGGTATGGGCACTGAAGCTTTCTTT.

This clonotype occurred many times. The CDR3 coding sequence is TGTGCCAGCAGCCCCCGCGCAGGGGGCAATGAGCAGTTCTTC. Translating it yields CASSPRAGGNEQFF. The gene calls are TRBV3-1 and TRBJ2-1; 7 bases are shared with TRBD1. CDR1 LGHDT and CDR2 YNNKEL come from the germline V gene (reference sequence). The CDR3 is 14 amino acids. V dropped 4 bases and J dropped 6; count of bases not matched to a gene: 6.

This clonotype was detected ten times or more. The CDR3 region is CSASLRSNEQFF. Here the CDR3 DNA reads TGCAGTGCTAGTCTGCGGAGCAATGAGCAGTTCTTC. The genes are TRBV20-1 and TRBJ2-1; the D is unclear. This CDR3 region has 12 residues. Trimming took 3 bases from V and 6 from J, leaving 9 bases between them. Germline assignment: CDR1 DFQATT and CDR2 SNEGSKA (reference sequence).

This clonotype was counted many times. V usage is TRBV18 and J usage is TRBJ2-1, with 8 bases aligning to TRBD2. V shed 7 bases and J 4 bases; nucleotides not matched to a gene: 9. CDR1 and CDR2 from the germline V gene are KGHSH and LQKENI. This CDR3 comprises 15 residues. Here the CDR3 reads CASLTALAGYNEQFF. The CDR3 DNA reads as TGTGCCAGCTTAACCGCGCTAGCGGGTTACAATGAGCAGTTCTTC.

This clonotype was seen a handful of times. V and J are TRBV6-2 or TRBV6-3 and TRBJ1-5; D is possibly TRBD1 (6 bases). V was pared by 8 bases and J by 7 bases, with 18 bases between. Germline CDR1 is MNHEY and CDR2 is SVGEGT. This CDR3 contains 14 residues. As DNA, the CDR3 is TGTGCCAGCGCCCGTCAGGGGAGCGGCCAGCCCCAGCATTTT. This encodes CASARQGSGQPQHF.

This clonotype was detected only a few times. The chain uses TRBV19 and TRBJ1-5; D remains ambiguous. V was clipped by 5 bases and J by 1 base, with 9 bases between them. In germline, CDR1 is LNHDA, CDR2 SQIVND (reference sequence). The CDR3 is 14 residues long. The CDR3 DNA sequence: TGTGCCAGTAGTCTACGAACCAGCAATCAGCCCCAGCATTTT. Its translation: CASSLRTSNQPQHF.

The chain employs TRBV6-2 or TRBV6-3 and TRBJ2-2; D perhaps matches TRBD1 (6 bases). This CDR3 comprises 17 residues. V was shortened by 0 bases and J by 3 bases, with 14 bases between the two germline ends. CDR1 is MNHEY and CDR2 is SVGEGT in the germline V gene. The CDR3 DNA follows: TGTGCCAGCAGTTACTCGAAGGGGGAGTACGACACCGGGGAGCTGTTTTTT. This translates into CASSYSKGEYDTGELFF.

The chain couples TRBV6-2 or TRBV6-3 to TRBJ2-7; 9 bases match TRBD1. CDR1 is MNHEY and CDR2 is SVGEGT in the germline V gene. The V and J ends lost 11 bases and 6 bases, in that order; junction bases with no gene match: 5. This CDR3 has 11 amino acids. The CDR3 reads CAGGQGSEQYF. For the CDR3, the DNA is TGTGCCGGAGGACAGGGGTCCGAGCAGTACTTC.

This clonotype was found a few times. V gene TRBV3-1 combines with J gene TRBJ2-3; no firm D call. Germline V gene sequence: CDR1 LGHDT, CDR2 YNNKEL (reference sequence). The CDR3 totals 11 residues. Trimming removed 8 bases at V and 5 bases at J, with 8 bases between. CDR3 amino acids: CASREGDTQYF. The CDR3 coding sequence is TGTGCCAGCCGTGAAGGAGATACGCAGTATTTT.

This clonotype has just a few counts. The V gene is TRBV4-3, the J gene TRBJ1-1; D ambiguous. Germline-derived CDR1 and CDR2 are LGHNA and YSLEER. With 4 bases removed from V and 3 bases from J, the gap between germline ends came to 9 bases. The CDR3 is 13 residues long. CDR3 DNA sequence: TGCGCCAGCAGCCCCAGCAAGGACACTGAAGCTTTCTTT. Translation: CASSPSKDTEAFF.

The chain links TRBV3-1 to TRBJ2-3, with TRBD1 matching 7 bases. The germline gives CDR1 LGHDT, CDR2 YNNKEL (reference sequence). With V trimmed by 4 bases and J by 2 bases, 3 bases remained unmatched. The CDR3 is 14 amino acids. DNA of the CDR3: TGTGCCAGCAGCCCTGGGACAGACACAGATACGCAGTATTTT. Translating it yields CASSPGTDTDTQYF.

This clonotype showed up just a few times. The chain joins TRBV20-1 to TRBJ2-7, with D tentatively TRBD1 or TRBD2 (5 bases each). The V end was cut by 3 bases, the J end by 0 bases, with 15 bases between. CDR3 length: 15 amino acids. Looked up from germline, CDR1 is DFQATT and CDR2 is SNEGSKA (reference sequence). Here the CDR3 reads CSARGVGLNSYEQYF. The DNA of the CDR3 is TGCAGTGCTAGGGGGGTAGGGCTAAACTCCTACGAGCAGTACTTC.

J is TRBJ2-1 and V is TRBV2; tentatively, D is TRBD2 (6 bases). The CDR3 loop spans 13 amino acids. The V gene's germline CDR1 is SNHLY and CDR2 FYNNEI. V was cut by 3 bases and J by 3 bases, with 6 bases left in between. CDR3: CASSDGGYNEQFF. In nucleotides, the CDR3 is TGTGCCAGCAGTGACGGGGGCTACAATGAGCAGTTCTTC.

This clonotype came up many times. The gene calls are TRBV3-1 and TRBJ2-3, with 10 bases fitting TRBD2. Germline-derived CDR1 and CDR2 are LGHDT and YNNKEL (reference sequence). The length of the CDR3 is 16 residues. After removal of 4 bases from V and 4 bases from J, the junction contained 8 bases not matched to a gene. This CDR3 is CASSLLAGALPDTQYF. In DNA form, the CDR3 reads TGTGCCAGCAGCCTCCTAGCGGGAGCTCTTCCAGATACGCAGTATTTT.

The sample holds a few counts of this clonotype. This rearrangement joins TRBV12-3 or TRBV12-4 to TRBJ2-3; TRBD2 aligns across 11 bases. The length of the CDR3 is 16 residues. Trimming removed 2 bases from V and 4 bases from J; junction bases left unmatched: 5. CDR3 region: CASSLTSGSFSDTQYF. CDR3 bases: TGTGCCAGCAGTTTAACTAGCGGGAGTTTTTCAGATACGCAGTATTTT.